A single sample is the source of the 7 T cell receptor beta chains below, sequenced in a study of identical twins. MiXCR was run by TCRdb on the 5' RACE reads, yielding one entry per CDR3 protein. The sample shows some 900,000 distinct CDR3 sequences, approximately 13% of them seen only once. These data also formed part of another study, on yellow fever vaccine responses in identical twins.

The specimen sequenced was PBMCs. These TCRs come from a woman aged 18-29 years in good health.

This clonotype appeared a few times. The V call is TRBV28, the J call TRBJ2-7; D gene uncertain. CDR1 is MDHEN, CDR2 SYDVKM, per germline. The CDR3 has 13 residues. Trimming removed 3 bases from V and 3 bases from J, with 9 bases in between. The CDR3 DNA is TGTGCCAGCAGTTTCAAGCGAATCTACGAGCAGTACTTC. Amino acids: CASSFKRIYEQYF.

This clonotype was recorded a few times. This chain links TRBV12-3 or TRBV12-4 with TRBJ2-1, with 13 bases lining up with TRBD2. Trimming took 1 base from V and 9 from J; bases not matched to a gene: 3. The CDR3 has 15 residues. For the CDR3, the DNA is TGTGCCAGCAGTTTAGTTGGACTAGCGGGAGTTGAGCAGTTCTTC. The encoded protein is CASSLVGLAGVEQFF.

This clonotype was found a few times. The gene calls are TRBV12-3 or TRBV12-4 and TRBJ1-2, with D possibly matching TRBD1 (6 bases). The V end lost 3 bases, the J end lost 4 bases, and 24 bases lay between the germline ends. CDR3 size: 18 residues. For the CDR3, the DNA is TGTGCCAGCAGTTTTTCTGTCCCTGGCAGGGGTAGTTTCTATGGCTACACCTTC. Residues: CASSFSVPGRGSFYGYTF.

This clonotype was detected ten times or more. This chain uses TRBV15 with TRBJ2-3; 13 bases line up with TRBD2. Germline trimming cut 1 base from V and 4 bases from J; bases unmatched to any gene: 5. The CDR3 spans 17 residues. Germline V gives CDR1 LNHNV, CDR2 YYDKDF (reference sequence). The CDR3 loop reads CATSRAWTSGSSDTQYF. The CDR3 region has the DNA TGTGCCACCAGCAGAGCCTGGACTAGCGGGAGTTCAGATACGCAGTATTTT. Filled out from reference TRBV15 and TRBJ2-3, the complete variable domain reads DAMVIQNPRYQVTQFGKPVTLSCSQTLNHNVMYWYQQKSSQAPKLLFHYYDKDFNNEADTPDNFQSRRPNTSFCFLDIRSPGLGDTAMYLCATSRAWTSGSSDTQYFGPGTRLTVL.

V and J are TRBV3-1 and TRBJ1-1; a possible D gene is TRBD1 (5 bases). Germline V CDR1 and CDR2: LGHDT, YNNKEL (reference sequence). The CDR3 has 16 amino acids. V lost 1 base and J 1 base, leaving 13 bases between the germline ends. CDR3 protein: CASSQGLIQANTEAFF. The CDR3 bases are TGTGCCAGCAGCCAAGGGTTGATACAGGCGAACACTGAAGCTTTCTTT. Full variable domain (rest looked up from reference TRBV3-1 and TRBJ1-1): DTAVSQTPKYLVTQMGNDKSIKCEQNLGHDTMYWYKQDSKKFLKIMFSYNNKELIINETVPNRFSPKSPDKAHLNLHINSLELGDSAVYFCASSQGLIQANTEAFFGQGTRLTVV.

The chain carries TRBV6-6 and TRBJ1-1, with D uncertain. CDR3 length equals 11 residues. Germline CDR1 and CDR2: MNHNY and SVGAGI (reference sequence). V gave up 8 bases and J gave up 5 bases, with 9 bases separating them. CDR3 sequence (DNA): TGTGCCAGCGGGAGCGGGACTGAAGCTTTCTTT. Its translation is CASGSGTEAFF.

Comment on this clonotype: A read error may be the cause here, since a much bigger clone is one base away. The J gene is TRBJ2-2, the V gene TRBV12-3 or TRBV12-4, with 8 bases matching TRBD2. Trimming removed 7 bases from V and 6 bases from J; junction bases left unmatched: 16. The CDR3 runs to 17 residues. The CDR3 reads CASTPFSGRMYAGELFF. CDR3 nucleotide sequence: TGTGCCAGCACGCCCTTCAGCGGGAGAATGTATGCCGGGGAGCTGTTTTTT.